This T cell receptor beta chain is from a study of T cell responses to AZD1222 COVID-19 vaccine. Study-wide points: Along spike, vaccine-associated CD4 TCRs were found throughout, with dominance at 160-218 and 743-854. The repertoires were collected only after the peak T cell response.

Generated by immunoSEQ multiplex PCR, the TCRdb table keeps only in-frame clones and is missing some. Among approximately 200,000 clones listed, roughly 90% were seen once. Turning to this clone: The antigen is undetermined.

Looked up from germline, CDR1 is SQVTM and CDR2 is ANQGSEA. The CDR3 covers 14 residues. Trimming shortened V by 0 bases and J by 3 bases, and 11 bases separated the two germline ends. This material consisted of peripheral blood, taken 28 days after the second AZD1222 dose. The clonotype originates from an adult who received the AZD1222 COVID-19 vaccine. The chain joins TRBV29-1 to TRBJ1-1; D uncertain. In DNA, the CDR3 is TGCAGCGTTGAAGACCAAATGCCCTACACTGAAGCTTTCTTT. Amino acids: CSVEDQMPYTEAFF.